The entry that follows covers one T cell receptor beta chain sequence. Antigen specificity is unknown. The CDR3 runs 12 residues. V was pared by 4 bases and J by 6 bases, with 9 bases between. Germline V lookup: CDR1 SGHKS, CDR2 YYEKEE (reference sequence). The data belong to a study of cytomegalovirus exposure and HLA in healthy donors. Findings of the study overall: It was likely that a cluster of highly shared sequence variants was a sequencing artifact. Among CMV-associated TCR beta chains, most appeared HLA-restricted in a later analysis.

The PCR employed 60 Vbeta primers together with 13 Jbeta primers. Assay used: immunoSEQ multiplex PCR; TCRdb lists only in-frame clones, some missing. The sample lists about 190,000 clones; about 77% were seen once. The chain employs TRBV5-5 and TRBJ2-3, with D uncertain. This receptor was obtained from a man aged 25-45 years in good health and CMV-seropositive. Sequencing was carried out using PBMCs. In nucleotides, the CDR3 is TGTGCCAGCAGCCCTGACTCGGATACGCAGTATTTT. It encodes CASSPDSDTQYF.